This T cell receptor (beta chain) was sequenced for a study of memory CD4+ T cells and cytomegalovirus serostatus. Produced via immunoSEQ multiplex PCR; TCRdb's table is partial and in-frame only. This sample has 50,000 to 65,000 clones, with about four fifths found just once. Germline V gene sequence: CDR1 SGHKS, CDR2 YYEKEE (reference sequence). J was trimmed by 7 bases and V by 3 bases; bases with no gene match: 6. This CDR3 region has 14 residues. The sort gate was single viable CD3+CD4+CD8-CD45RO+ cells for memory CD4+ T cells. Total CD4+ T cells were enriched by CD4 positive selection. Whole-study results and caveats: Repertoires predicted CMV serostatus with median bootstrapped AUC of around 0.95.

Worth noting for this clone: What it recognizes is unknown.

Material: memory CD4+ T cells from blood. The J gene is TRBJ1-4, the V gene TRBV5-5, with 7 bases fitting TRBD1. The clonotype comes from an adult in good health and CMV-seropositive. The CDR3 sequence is CASSSGTEGEKLFF. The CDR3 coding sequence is TGTGCCAGCAGCTCCGGGACAGAGGGTGAAAAACTGTTTTTT.